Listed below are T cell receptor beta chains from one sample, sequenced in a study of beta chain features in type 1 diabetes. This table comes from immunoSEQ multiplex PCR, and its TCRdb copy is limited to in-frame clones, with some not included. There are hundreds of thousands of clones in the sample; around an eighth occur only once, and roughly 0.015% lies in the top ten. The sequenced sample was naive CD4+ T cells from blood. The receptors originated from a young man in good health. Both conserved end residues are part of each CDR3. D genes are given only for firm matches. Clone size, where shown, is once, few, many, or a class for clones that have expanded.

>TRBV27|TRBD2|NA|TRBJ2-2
TGTGCCAGCAGTTCCGGACTAGCGGGAAGGACCGGGGAGCTGTTTTTT
CASSSGLAGRTGELFF
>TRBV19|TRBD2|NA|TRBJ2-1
TGTGCCAGTAGCAAGGGGGGGGCTAGCGGGAGCTATGAGCAGTTCTTC
CASSKGGASGSYEQFF
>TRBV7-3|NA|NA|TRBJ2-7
TGTGCCAGCAGCTTAGGTCCAGCGCCTACCTACGAGCAGTACTTC
CASSLGPAPTYEQYF
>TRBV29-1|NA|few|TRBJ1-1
TGCAGCTCCGGGGAGGGGGGAAACACTGAAGCTTTCTTT
CSSGEGGNTEAFF
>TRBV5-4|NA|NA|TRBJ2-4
TGTGCCAGCAGCTTAGCGGGACAGGCGGGCCAGTACTTC
CASSLAGQAGQYF
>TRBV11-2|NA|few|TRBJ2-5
TGTGCCAGCAGCTTTTTGGCGGGGACCTCAGAGACCCAGTACTTC
CASSFLAGTSETQYF
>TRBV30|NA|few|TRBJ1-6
TGTGCCTGTCAAACCCAGGGCGGGACGGCTAATTCACCCCTCCACTTT
CACQTQGGTANSPLHF
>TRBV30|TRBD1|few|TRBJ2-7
TGTGCCTGGAGTTCCGGGACAGGGTACGAGCAGTACTTC
CAWSSGTGYEQYF
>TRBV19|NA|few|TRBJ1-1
TGTGCCACCCCCCGGGGGTCGACCACTGAAGCTTTCTTT
CATPRGSTTEAFF
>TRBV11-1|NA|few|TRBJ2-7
TGTGCCAGCAGCGCGAAAGTCGAGCAGTACTTC
CASSAKVEQYF
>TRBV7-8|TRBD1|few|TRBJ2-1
TGTGCCAGCAGCTTAGCGGGACAGGGTTACAATGAGCAGTTCTTC
CASSLAGQGYNEQFF
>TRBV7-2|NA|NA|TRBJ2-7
TGTGCCAGCAGCTCCCCGAGGGACGAGCAGTACTTC
CASSSPRDEQYF
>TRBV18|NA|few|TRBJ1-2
TGTGCCAGCTCACCACCGGGGCTCTATGGCTACACCTTC
CASSPPGLYGYTF
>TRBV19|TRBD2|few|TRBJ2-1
TGTGCCAGTAGTATTAGCATTCGGACTAGCGGGAGAGGGGAGCAGTTCTTC
CASSISIRTSGRGEQFF
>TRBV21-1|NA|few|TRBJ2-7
TGTGCCAGCAGCAAAGCTTCTCGGGACAGACCCTACGAGCAGTACTTC
CASSKASRDRPYEQYF
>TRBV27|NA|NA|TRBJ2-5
TGTGCCAGCAAAGGCGCGACAGGTAGAGAGACCCAGTACTTC
CASKGATGRETQYF
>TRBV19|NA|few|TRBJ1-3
TGTGCCAGTAGTATGGGAGCGAGCTCTGGAAACACCATATATTTT
CASSMGASSGNTIYF
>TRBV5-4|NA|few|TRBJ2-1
TGTGCCAGCAGCTTGGGCCTAGCTTTAGATGAGCAGTTCTTC
CASSLGLALDEQFF
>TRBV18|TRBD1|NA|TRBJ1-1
TGTGCCAGCTCGCGGACAGGGGACACTGAAGCTTTCTTT
CASSRTGDTEAFF
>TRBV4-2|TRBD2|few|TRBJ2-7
TGTGCCAGCAGCCAGGAGCGGGAGGGCCTTTACGAGCAGTACTTC
CASSQEREGLYEQYF
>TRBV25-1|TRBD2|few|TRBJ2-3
TGTGCCAGCAGTGACCCGGGGACTACCGATACGCAGTATTTT
CASSDPGTTDTQYF
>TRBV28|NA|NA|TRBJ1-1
TGTGCCAGCAGTTACGGACTTGAAGCTTTCTTT
CASSYGLEAFF
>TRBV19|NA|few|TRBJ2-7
TGTGCCAGTAGCCTGGGAGCGAGCTCCTACGAGCAGTACTTC
CASSLGASSYEQYF
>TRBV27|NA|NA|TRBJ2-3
TGTGCCAGCAGTTACCTCACTAGCACAGATACGCAGTATTTT
CASSYLTSTDTQYF
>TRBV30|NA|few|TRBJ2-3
TGTGCCTGGAGTTGGCTCCCCACAGATACGCAGTATTTT
CAWSWLPTDTQYF